A single sample gave rise to the 19 T cell receptor beta chains below, sequenced in a study of shared clonotypes between healthy human individuals. Data came from immunoSEQ multiplex PCR; TCRdb stores just in-frame clones and leaves some out. The data hold 2 million or so clones, with roughly 96% observed a single time. Material for sequencing was naive CD4+ T cells sorted from blood. Subset described: CD45RA+ positively selected. These receptor sequences come from a man aged 18 to 29 in good health.

The J gene is TRBJ1-4, the V gene TRBV7-6; D call uncertain. The V end lost 2 bases, the J end lost 5 bases, and 15 bases lay between the germline ends. Germline lookup yields CDR1 SGHVS and CDR2 FNYEAQ. The CDR3 sequence is 16 residues long. CDR3 nucleotide sequence: TGTGCCAGCAGCTTATCCCCCCCAGGAACAAATGAAAAACTGTTTTTT. This translates into CASSLSPPGTNEKLFF.

The chain employs TRBV7-2 and TRBJ2-7; the match to TRBD2 covers 10 bases. Germline V gives CDR1 SGHTA, CDR2 FQGNSA. The junction had 7 bases not matched to a gene; V was cut back by 5 bases and J by 6 bases. This CDR3 has 14 amino acids. The CDR3 spells CASSPPSGSFEQYF. In DNA, the CDR3 is TGTGCCAGCAGCCCGCCTAGCGGGAGTTTCGAGCAGTACTTC.

The chain is built from TRBV4-3 and TRBJ1-1; the match to TRBD1 covers 8 bases. The CDR3 runs 15 residues. The J segment lost 8 bases and the V segment lost 2 bases, leaving 10 bases of the junction unmatched. Germline values: CDR1 LGHNA, CDR2 YSLEER. CDR3 amino acids: CASSQRPWTGKEAFF. In nucleotides, the CDR3 is TGCGCCAGCAGCCAACGCCCTTGGACAGGGAAGGAAGCTTTCTTT.

The chain combines TRBV10-3 with TRBJ1-1; D perhaps matches TRBD1 (6 bases). CDR1 and CDR2 (germline): ENHRY, SYGVKD. The CDR3 is 15 residues long. The V end lost 0 bases, the J end lost 1 base, and 9 bases lay between the germline ends. CDR3 in DNA: TGTGCCATCAGTGAGTCGGGGGGCGCGAACACTGAAGCTTTCTTT. It codes for CAISESGGANTEAFF.

The rearrangement uses TRBV6-5 and TRBJ2-5; 7 bases align to TRBD2. CDR3 length: 12 amino acids. With 8 bases clipped from V and 6 bases from J, the junction kept 6 bases outside the gene matches. Germline assignment: CDR1 MNHEY and CDR2 SVGAGI. CDR3 DNA sequence: TGTGCCAGCGGGAGGGGCGGCAAGACCCAGTACTTC. It translates to CASGRGGKTQYF.

This sequence joins TRBV7-2 and TRBJ2-2; D ambiguous. V was clipped by 2 bases and J by 4 bases, with 8 bases between them. The germline V gene has CDR1 SGHTA and CDR2 FQGNSA. The CDR3 contains 14 residues. The CDR3 bases are TGTGCCAGCAGCTTAACAGCGTTCACCGGGGAGCTGTTTTTT. It translates to CASSLTAFTGELFF.

The rearrangement uses TRBV18 and TRBJ1-6, with TRBD1 matching over 8 bases. The CDR3 totals 16 residues. Looked up from germline, CDR1 is KGHSH and CDR2 is LQKENI. Germline trimming cut 3 bases from V and 6 bases from J; bases unmatched to any gene: 7. The CDR3 here is CASSPSTGDINSPLHF. CDR3 sequence (DNA): TGTGCCAGCTCACCCTCGACAGGGGATATTAATTCACCCCTCCACTTT.

The chain is built from TRBV18 and TRBJ2-1; D unclear. V was clipped by 3 bases and J by 2 bases, with 11 bases between them. CDR3 length equals 15 residues. Per germline, CDR1 KGHSH and CDR2 LQKENI. The CDR3 region is CASSPGGRTYNEQFF. CDR3 sequence (DNA): TGTGCCAGCTCACCGGGCGGAAGGACCTACAATGAGCAGTTCTTC.

Turning to this clone: This sample also contains other DNA sequences that code for the same CDR3. This chain joins TRBV29-1 and TRBJ2-3, with unresolved D. The CDR3 totals 13 residues. Germline values: CDR1 SQVTM, CDR2 ANQGSEA. Trimming stripped 2 bases from V and 0 bases from J, with 6 bases between. The chain's CDR3 is CSVELGSTDTQYF. The CDR3 DNA sequence: TGCAGCGTTGAATTGGGTAGCACAGATACGCAGTATTTT.

The rearrangement links TRBV19 to TRBJ2-7, with TRBD1 matching over 7 bases. The CDR3 is 13 amino acids. CDR1 and CDR2 (germline): LNHDA, SQIVND (reference sequence). Unmatched junction bases numbered 4, after V lost 4 bases and J lost 4 bases. The DNA for the CDR3 is TGTGCCAGTAGTACCGGGACAGAGTACGAGCAGTACTTC. The encoded protein is CASSTGTEYEQYF.

DNA for the CDR3: TGCGCCAGCAGCCAAGTTAGCGGCTCGTTCTTCTACGAGCAGTACTTC. Residues: CASSQVSGSFFYEQYF. The genes are TRBV4-1 and TRBJ2-7, with D perhaps matching TRBD2 (6 bases). V lost 1 base, J lost 3 bases, and 16 bases lay in between. CDR3 size: 16 residues. Germline V gene sequence: CDR1 MGHRA, CDR2 YSYEKL.

CDR3 DNA: TGTGCCAGCAGCCAGACTAGCGGGGGGCAGGAGACCCAGTACTTC. It is translated as CASSQTSGGQETQYF. This chain uses TRBV7-9 with TRBJ2-5, with 13 bases aligning to TRBD2. V was pared by 5 bases and J by 5 bases, with 5 bases of the junction left unmatched. This CDR3 is 15 amino acids long. The germline V gene has CDR1 SEHNR and CDR2 FQNEAQ (reference sequence).

The chain has TRBV7-9 and TRBJ1-1, with D unresolved. CDR1 is SEHNR, CDR2 FQNEAQ, per germline (reference sequence). V shed 8 bases and J shed 2 bases, with 12 bases lying between them. The CDR3 is made up of 13 amino acids. The CDR3 sequence: CASEKTGNTEAFF. The DNA of the CDR3 is TGTGCCAGCGAAAAGACGGGAAACACTGAAGCTTTCTTT.

The V gene is TRBV10-3, the J gene TRBJ1-6, with 9 bases aligning to TRBD1. The CDR3 is 16 residues long. With V trimmed by 4 bases and J by 7 bases, 8 bases remained unmatched. Germline V gives CDR1 ENHRY, CDR2 SYGVKD. As DNA, the CDR3 is TGTGCCATCAGTGTAGACGGACAGGGGCTGAATTCACCCCTCCACTTT. Its translation is CAISVDGQGLNSPLHF.

The chain couples TRBV15 to TRBJ2-7; 9 positions match TRBD2. This CDR3 has 16 residues. The J segment lost 2 bases and the V segment lost 5 bases, leaving 10 bases of the junction unmatched. Germline CDR1 reads LNHNV; CDR2 reads YYDKDF (reference sequence). The CDR3 coding sequence is TGTGCCACCAGCCACAGGGGAGCGGGAGGAACCTACGAGCAGTACTTC. It specifies CATSHRGAGGTYEQYF.

The chain carries TRBV28 and TRBJ2-7; weak D call: TRBD2 (6 bases). The CDR3 spans 14 residues. Germline V lookup: CDR1 MDHEN, CDR2 SYDVKM. V dropped 5 bases and J dropped 0 bases, with 11 bases sitting between them. CDR3 DNA: TGTGCCAGCAGTGCCCCCGGGGGCTCCTACGAGCAGTACTTC. Its protein is CASSAPGGSYEQYF.

This sequence joins TRBV5-1 and TRBJ2-5; TRBD2 agrees at 7 bases. The CDR3 totals 15 residues. Germline CDR1 reads SGHRS; CDR2 reads YFSETQ. Trimming at V came to 4 bases and at J to 4 bases, leaving 10 bases not matched to a gene. Written as DNA, the CDR3 is TGCGCCAGCAGCCATCGGGCGGGGGAAAGAGAGACCCAGTACTTC. Amino acids: CASSHRAGERETQYF.

The chain employs TRBV18 and TRBJ2-2; 10 nucleotides line up with TRBD1. This CDR3 region has 16 residues. CDR1 and CDR2 (germline): KGHSH, LQKENI. With V trimmed by 3 bases and J by 5 bases, 6 bases remained unmatched. CDR3 in amino acids: CASSPMRDRGTGELFF. The CDR3 bases are TGTGCCAGCTCACCGATGCGGGACAGGGGAACCGGGGAGCTGTTTTTT.

The chain recombines TRBV2 with TRBJ1-1; no firm D call. With 7 bases removed from V and 0 bases from J, the gap between germline ends came to 15 bases. Looked up from germline, CDR1 is SNHLY and CDR2 is FYNNEI. The CDR3 has 15 residues. The CDR3 here is CASNKVPGVNTEAFF. The CDR3 DNA follows: TGTGCCAGCAACAAAGTTCCGGGTGTGAACACTGAAGCTTTCTTT.